Shown below are 18 T cell receptor beta chains from a single sample sequenced in a study of shared clonotypes between healthy human individuals. Clones were read by immunoSEQ multiplex PCR, and TCRdb kept only the in-frame ones, dropping some. The sample yields over a million clones, under 99% seen once. Sequencing was done on a sample of naive CD4+ T cells sorted from blood. The subset here: CD45RA+ positively selected. These receptors all come from a man aged 25-40 years in good health.

This chain joins TRBV29-1 and TRBJ2-5; 7 bases map to TRBD2. With V trimmed by 6 bases and J by 5 bases, 6 bases remained unmatched. The germline gives CDR1 SQVTM, CDR2 ANQGSEA. The CDR3 consists of 12 residues. CDR3 sequence reads: CSVPGEGETQYF. The DNA of the CDR3 is TGCAGCGTCCCTGGGGAGGGGGAGACCCAGTACTTC.

This chain links TRBV10-1 with TRBJ1-4; D ambiguous. In germline, CDR1 is WNHNN, CDR2 SYGVQD (reference sequence). This CDR3 spans 16 amino acids. The V gene lost 4 bases and the J gene lost 7 bases, with 19 bases spanning the gap. DNA of the CDR3: TGCGCCAGCAGTGGGGCCCCAGCCCCTCTTAGTGAAAAACTGTTTTTT. Its translation is CASSGAPAPLSEKLFF.

V gene TRBV6-1 combines with J gene TRBJ2-1, with a possible D match to TRBD2 (8 bases). This CDR3 contains 13 residues. The V gene's germline CDR1 is MNHNS and CDR2 SASEGT. The germline V and J ends were trimmed by 11 bases and 9 bases, with 20 bases remaining between them. This CDR3 is CAGSGTRDSEQFF. Here the CDR3 DNA reads TGTGCCGGCTCCGGGACTAGGGACAGTGAGCAGTTCTTC.

The rearrangement joins TRBV2 to TRBJ2-3; D not certain. V dropped 4 bases and J dropped 2 bases, with 7 bases sitting between them. This CDR3 has 13 residues. CDR1 and CDR2 from the germline V gene are SNHLY and FYNNEI. This CDR3 reads CASSAGPTDTQYF. The CDR3 DNA sequence: TGTGCCAGCAGTGCGGGTCCCACAGATACGCAGTATTTT.

The chain combines TRBV7-9 with TRBJ1-1; D not certain. CDR3 length equals 14 residues. The germline CDR1 and CDR2 sequences are SEHNR and FQNEAQ (reference sequence). Trimming stripped 2 bases from V and 4 bases from J, with 11 bases between. The CDR3 sequence is CASSLLGPATEAFF. The CDR3 nucleotides are TGTGCCAGCAGCTTATTAGGGCCGGCCACTGAAGCTTTCTTT.

This rearrangement joins TRBV2 to TRBJ1-2; D might be TRBD1 (6 bases). Germline CDR1 reads SNHLY; CDR2 reads FYNNEI. This CDR3 is built from 13 residues. V lost 1 base and J 8 bases, leaving 11 bases between the germline ends. CDR3 in DNA: TGTGCCAGCAGTGAAGTGTGGGGGGGCGGCTACACCTTC. This codes for CASSEVWGGGYTF.

The chain uses TRBV10-1 and TRBJ2-7, with 8 bases fitting TRBD1. V was clipped by 9 bases and J by 6 bases; unmatched bases: 10. From germline, CDR1 is WNHNN and CDR2 SYGVQD (reference sequence). CDR3 size: 13 residues. The CDR3 DNA follows: TGCGCCAGTGGTTCCGCAGGGGGCGGCGAGCAGTACTTC. Its protein product is CASGSAGGGEQYF.

The genes are TRBV6-5 and TRBJ1-5, with 7 bases matching TRBD1. The germline gives CDR1 MNHEY, CDR2 SVGAGI. The CDR3 is made up of 15 amino acids. With V trimmed by 5 bases and J by 7 bases, 11 bases remained unmatched. The CDR3 DNA follows: TGTGCCAGCAGTAGACAACAGGGGACGGGGCAGCCCCAGCATTTT. Its protein is CASSRQQGTGQPQHF.

With respect to this clone: Other DNA sequences in the same sample also yield this CDR3. The chain has TRBV6-1 and TRBJ1-2; no reliable D call. Trimming stripped 4 bases from V and 5 bases from J, with 11 bases between. The CDR3 has 13 amino acids. Germline lookup yields CDR1 MNHNS and CDR2 SASEGT. DNA for the CDR3: TGTGCCAGCAGTGCTGCAGGCGGGTATGGCTACACCTTC. Translation: CASSAAGGYGYTF.

The chain couples TRBV18 to TRBJ1-5, with TRBD1 identical over 10 bases. The CDR3 covers 18 residues. After removal of 0 bases from V and 6 bases from J, the junction contained 11 bases not matched to a gene. Germline V gene sequence: CDR1 KGHSH, CDR2 LQKENI. The CDR3 here is CASSPPSAGTGECQPQHF. Here the CDR3 DNA reads TGTGCCAGCTCACCACCATCCGCCGGGACAGGGGAGTGTCAGCCCCAGCATTTT.

The chain links TRBV18 to TRBJ2-2; no firm D call. The CDR3 runs 16 residues. The V end lost 1 base, the J end lost 0 bases, and 9 bases lay between the germline ends. Germline V gene lookup returns CDR1 KGHSH and CDR2 LQKENI. The CDR3 loop reads CASSPLSGPNTGELFF. Written as DNA, the CDR3 is TGTGCCAGCTCACCACTGTCGGGTCCGAACACCGGGGAGCTGTTTTTT. Using reference TRBV18 and TRBJ2-2 for the parts outside the CDR3, the full variable domain is NAGVMQNPRHLVRRRGQEARLRCSPMKGHSHVYWYRQLPEEGLKFMVYLQKENIIDESGMPKERFSAEFPKEGPSILRIQQVVRGDSAAYFCASSPLSGPNTGELFFGEGSRLTVL.

V usage is TRBV6-4 and J usage is TRBJ2-1; 9 nucleotides align to TRBD2. Trimming removed 4 bases from V and 5 bases from J; junction bases left unmatched: 6. The CDR3 sequence is 15 residues long. CDR1 is MRHNA, CDR2 SNTAGT, per germline. This CDR3 reads CASSAQSGGNNEQFF. The CDR3 bases are TGTGCCAGCAGTGCCCAAAGCGGGGGGAACAATGAGCAGTTCTTC.

The chain couples TRBV18 to TRBJ2-1; D possibly uses TRBD1 or TRBD2 (7 bases each). V lost 6 bases to trimming and J lost 1 base, with 16 bases between them. CDR3 size: 16 residues. From germline, CDR1 is KGHSH and CDR2 LQKENI. CDR3 DNA sequence: TGTGCCAGCTCGGACAGACAGGGAGGGTCCTACAATGAGCAGTTCTTC. Its translation: CASSDRQGGSYNEQFF.

V is TRBV19 and J is TRBJ2-1, with 9 bases matching TRBD2. In germline, CDR1 is LNHDA, CDR2 SQIVND (reference sequence). With 6 bases clipped from V and 10 bases from J, the junction kept 7 bases outside the gene matches. The CDR3 totals 13 residues. CDR3 sequence (DNA): TGTGCCAGTAGGGCAGCGGGAGGTGGCGAGCAGTTCTTC. Protein product: CASRAAGGGEQFF.

This rearrangement joins TRBV4-1 to TRBJ1-1; no firm D call. Looked up from germline, CDR1 is MGHRA and CDR2 is YSYEKL. This CDR3 is built from 17 residues. Deletions cut 1 base from V and 4 bases from J, with 19 bases between. This CDR3 is CASSQGSGGPSPTEAFF. DNA for the CDR3: TGCGCCAGCAGCCAAGGATCGGGTGGACCTTCTCCCACTGAAGCTTTCTTT.

This clone is a singleton in its sample. This chain connects TRBV19 to TRBJ2-1; unclear D gene. The CDR3 is 13 amino acids. V lost 3 bases to trimming and J lost 7 bases, with 10 bases between them. Germline-derived CDR1 and CDR2 are LNHDA and SQIVND (reference sequence). The CDR3 coding sequence is TGTGCCAGTAGTATCCGAAGGGCAAATGAGCAGTTCTTC. Amino acids: CASSIRRANEQFF.

The chain employs TRBV5-4 and TRBJ2-5, with 7 positions matching TRBD2. The length of the CDR3 is 16 residues. Germline CDR1 SGHNT, CDR2 YYREEE (reference sequence). V lost 5 bases to trimming and J lost 1 base; unmatched junction nucleotides: 11. The CDR3 DNA reads as TGTGCCAGCAGGAGGGAGGGTGGGACCCTCCAAGAGACCCAGTACTTC. Protein: CASRREGGTLQETQYF.

The CDR3 DNA is TGTGCCAGCAGTTTAACTGGGCAGGGCGGAAATGAGCAGTTCTTC. Residues: CASSLTGQGGNEQFF. V and J are TRBV28 and TRBJ2-1; weak D call: TRBD1 (5 bases). Trimming stripped 2 bases from V and 7 bases from J, with 15 bases between. Germline V gives CDR1 MDHEN, CDR2 SYDVKM. The CDR3 length is 15 residues.